This TCR beta chain was profiled in a study of technical replicates of blood from a handful of donors. Assay: immunoSEQ multiplex PCR; the TCRdb copy retains only in-frame clones and omits some. In the table there are over 70,000 clones, about 96% of which are singletons. The table lists this clone with a count of one. Germline V gene data show CDR1 as LNHNV and CDR2 as YYDKDF (reference sequence). The CDR3 runs 17 residues. V lost 4 bases to trimming and J lost 6 bases, with 22 bases between them. V gene TRBV15 combines with J gene TRBJ1-5; perhaps TRBD1 as D (6 bases). The clonotype originates from a human donor in good health. The sample taken for sequencing was T cells isolated from PBMCs. CDR3 nucleotide sequence: TGTGCCACCAGCAACACCGTGACAGGTCTCTGGGGTCAGCCCCAGCATTTT. Protein: CATSNTVTGLWGQPQHF.